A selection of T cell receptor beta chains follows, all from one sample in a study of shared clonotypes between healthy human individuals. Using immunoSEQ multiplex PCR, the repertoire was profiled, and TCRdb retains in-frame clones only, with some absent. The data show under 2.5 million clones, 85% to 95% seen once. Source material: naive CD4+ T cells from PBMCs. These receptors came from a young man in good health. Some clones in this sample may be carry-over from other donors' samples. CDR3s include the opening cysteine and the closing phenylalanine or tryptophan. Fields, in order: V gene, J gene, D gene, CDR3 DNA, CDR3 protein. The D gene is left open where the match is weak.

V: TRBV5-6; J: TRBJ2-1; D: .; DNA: TGTGCCAGCAGTCAAACCCAGACAGGGGCGGGAGGCGAACAATTCTTC; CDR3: CASSQTQTGAGGEQFF
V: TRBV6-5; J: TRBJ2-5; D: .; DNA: TGTGCCAGCACCGGCCTAGAATCATTCGTCGAGACCCAGTACTTC; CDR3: CASTGLESFVETQYF
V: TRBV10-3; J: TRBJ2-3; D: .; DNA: TGTGCCATCAGTGGGAGGGCCTCGCGGCAAGATACGCAGTATTTT; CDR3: CAISGRASRQDTQYF
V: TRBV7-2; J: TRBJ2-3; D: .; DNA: TGTGCCAGCAGCTTGGCGAGGGACGGCAGCACAGATACGCAGTATTTT; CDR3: CASSLARDGSTDTQYF
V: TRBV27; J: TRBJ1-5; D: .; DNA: TGTGCCAGCAATCAGGCGTCAGGGCCCCAGCATTTT; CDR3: CASNQASGPQHF
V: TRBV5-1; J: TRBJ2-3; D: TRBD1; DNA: TGCGCCAGCAGCTCACTACCCCCGGGACAGGACACAGATACGCAGTATTTT; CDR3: CASSSLPPGQDTDTQYF
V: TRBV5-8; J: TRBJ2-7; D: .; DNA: TGTGCCAGCAGCTTGACCGGGCCCTCCTACGAGCAGTACTTC; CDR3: CASSLTGPSYEQYF
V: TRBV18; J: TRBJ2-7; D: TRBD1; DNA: TGTGCCAGCTCACCACCCCTCGGACAGGAGTTTTCCTACGAGCAGTACTTC; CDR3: CASSPPLGQEFSYEQYF
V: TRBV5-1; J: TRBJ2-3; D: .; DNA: TGCGCCAGCAGCTTGCCCGGGGTAGCCGATACGCAGTATTTT; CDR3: CASSLPGVADTQYF
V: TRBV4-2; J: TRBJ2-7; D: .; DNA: TGTGCCAGCAGCCAAGAACTTCTCCTCTACGAGCAGTACTTC; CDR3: CASSQELLLYEQYF
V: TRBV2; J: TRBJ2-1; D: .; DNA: TGTGCCAGCAGTGAATCAGGGTCGCTAGTGGTTGCTTGGGAGCAGTTCTTC; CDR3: CASSESGSLVVAWEQFF